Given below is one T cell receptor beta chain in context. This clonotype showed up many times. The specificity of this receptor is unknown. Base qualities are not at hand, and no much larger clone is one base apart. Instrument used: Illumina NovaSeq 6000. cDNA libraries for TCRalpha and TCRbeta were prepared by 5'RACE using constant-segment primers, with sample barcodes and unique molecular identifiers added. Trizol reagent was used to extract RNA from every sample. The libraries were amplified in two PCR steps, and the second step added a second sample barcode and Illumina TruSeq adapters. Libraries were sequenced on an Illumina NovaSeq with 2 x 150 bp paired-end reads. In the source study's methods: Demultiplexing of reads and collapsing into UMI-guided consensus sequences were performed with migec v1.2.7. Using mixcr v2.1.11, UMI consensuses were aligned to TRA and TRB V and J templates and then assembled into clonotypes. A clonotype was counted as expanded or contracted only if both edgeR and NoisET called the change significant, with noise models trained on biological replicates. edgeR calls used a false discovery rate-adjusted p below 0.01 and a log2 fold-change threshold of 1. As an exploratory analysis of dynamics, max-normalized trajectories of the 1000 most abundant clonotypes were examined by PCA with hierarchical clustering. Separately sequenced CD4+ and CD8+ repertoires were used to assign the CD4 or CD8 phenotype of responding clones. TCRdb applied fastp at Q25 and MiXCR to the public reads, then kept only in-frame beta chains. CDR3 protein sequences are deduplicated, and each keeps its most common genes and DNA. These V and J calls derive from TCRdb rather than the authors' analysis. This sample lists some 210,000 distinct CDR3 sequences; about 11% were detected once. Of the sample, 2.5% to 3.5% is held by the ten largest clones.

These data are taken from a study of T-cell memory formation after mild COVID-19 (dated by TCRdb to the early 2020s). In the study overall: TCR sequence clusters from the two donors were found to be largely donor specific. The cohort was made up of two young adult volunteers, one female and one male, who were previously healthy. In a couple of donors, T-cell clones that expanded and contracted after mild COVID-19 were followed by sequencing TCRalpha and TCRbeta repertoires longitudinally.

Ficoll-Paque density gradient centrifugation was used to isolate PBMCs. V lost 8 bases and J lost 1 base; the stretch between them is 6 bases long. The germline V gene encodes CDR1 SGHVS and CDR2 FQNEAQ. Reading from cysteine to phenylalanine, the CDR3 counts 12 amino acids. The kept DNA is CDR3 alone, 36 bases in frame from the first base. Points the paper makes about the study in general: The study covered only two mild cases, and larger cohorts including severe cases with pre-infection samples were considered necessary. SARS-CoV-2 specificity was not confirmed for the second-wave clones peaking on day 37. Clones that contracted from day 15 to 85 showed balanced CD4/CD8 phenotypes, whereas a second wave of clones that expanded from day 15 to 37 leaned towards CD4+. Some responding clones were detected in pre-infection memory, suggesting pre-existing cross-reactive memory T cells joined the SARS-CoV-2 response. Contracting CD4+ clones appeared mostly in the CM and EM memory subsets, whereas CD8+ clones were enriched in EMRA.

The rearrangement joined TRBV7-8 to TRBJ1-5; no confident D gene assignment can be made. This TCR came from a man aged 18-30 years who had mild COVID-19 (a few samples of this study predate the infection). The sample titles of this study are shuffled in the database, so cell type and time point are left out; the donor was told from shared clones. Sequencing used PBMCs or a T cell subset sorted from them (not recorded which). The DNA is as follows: TGTGCCAGCGGAGGGAGCAATCAGCCCCAGCATTTT. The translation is CASGGSNQPQHF. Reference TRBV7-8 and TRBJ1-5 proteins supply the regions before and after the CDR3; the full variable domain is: GAGVSQSPRYKVAKRGQDVALRCDPISGHVSLFWYQQALGQGPEFLTYFQNEAQLDKSGLPSDRFFAERPEGSVSTLKIQRTQQEDSAVYLCASGGSNQPQHFGDGTRLSIL.